The TCR beta chain described here comes from a study of cytomegalovirus exposure and HLA in healthy donors. The PCR used 60 Vbeta and 13 Jbeta primers. Here immunoSEQ multiplex PCR was the method, and the copy in TCRdb shows in-frame clones only, minus some. The sample has 150,000 to 200,000 clones, 85% seen once. Regarding this clone: Antigen unknown.

There are 15 residues in the CDR3. CDR1 SGHRS and CDR2 YFSETQ come from the germline V gene. V lost 0 bases, J lost 6 bases, and 12 bases lay in between. The study, taken as a whole, reports: Among the CMV-associated chains, three were confirmed in vitro as specific for CMV antigens.

The material sequenced was PBMCs. This sequence was found in a boy younger than 10 in good health and CMV-seronegative. The J gene is TRBJ1-4, the V gene TRBV5-1, with a possible D match to TRBD1 (6 bases). In DNA form, the CDR3 reads TGCGCCAGCAGCTTGGCCCTGCCAGGGGATGAAAAACTGTTTTTT. Its protein product is CASSLALPGDEKLFF.